Listed below are T cell receptor beta chains from one sample, sequenced in a study of cytomegalovirus exposure and HLA in healthy donors. The data were produced by immunoSEQ multiplex PCR, yet TCRdb's version contains in-frame clones alone and is incomplete. The sample features 38,000 or so clones, with roughly 9.6% in its top ten. Input material: PBMCs. These receptors were taken from a man aged 40-49 years in good health and CMV-seropositive. Each CDR3 is given with its conserved first and last residue. A D gene is named only where the DNA matches it firmly.

TRBJ2-4	TRBD1	TRBV27	CASSPDRLRLNIQYF	TGTGCCAGCAGTCCGGACAGGCTTCGCCTAAACATTCAGTACTTC
TRBJ1-5	-	TRBV28	CASSSLAGLRQPQHF	TGTGCCAGCAGTTCGCTCGCAGGGTTGAGACAGCCCCAGCATTTT
TRBJ1-1	TRBD1	TRBV5-4	CASSLIGTGAYTEAFF	TGTGCCAGCAGCTTGATAGGGACAGGAGCATACACTGAAGCTTTCTTT
TRBJ1-1	-	TRBV5-1	CASSPDRGRGTEAFF	TGCGCCAGCAGCCCCGACAGAGGAAGGGGCACTGAAGCTTTCTTT
TRBJ2-7	TRBD1	TRBV15	CATSTTTGGSYEQYF	TGTGCCACCAGCACCACTACAGGGGGATCCTACGAGCAGTACTTC
TRBJ2-1	-	TRBV10-3	CAISGRTSEGNEQFF	TGTGCCATCAGTGGACGGACGTCGGAGGGCAATGAGCAGTTCTTC
TRBJ1-1	-	TRBV4-3	CASSRQGGFTEAFF	TGCGCCAGCAGCCGACAAGGAGGGTTCACTGAAGCTTTCTTT
TRBJ1-4	-	TRBV10-3	CAISEGTLNGKLFF	TGTGCCATCAGTGAGGGGACTCTGAATGGAAAACTGTTTTTT
TRBJ1-6	-	TRBV5-6	CASSLATGGNSPLHF	TGTGCCAGCAGCTTGGCTACAGGTGGGAATTCACCCCTCCACTTT
TRBJ1-2	-	TRBV11-2	CASSPGPGGFYTF	TGTGCCAGCAGCCCCGGGCCTGGGGGGTTCTACACCTTC
TRBJ1-2	-	TRBV9	CASSAAGAHGYTF	TGTGCCAGCAGCGCGGCAGGGGCCCATGGCTACACCTTC
TRBJ2-1	-	TRBV11-2	CASSYRGEQFF	TGTGCCAGCAGCTACAGAGGGGAGCAGTTCTTC
TRBJ2-7	TRBD1	TRBV5-1	CASSLRPPARDRGMEQYF	TGCGCCAGCAGCTTGAGGCCCCCTGCCCGGGACAGGGGGATGGAGCAGTACTTC
TRBJ1-1	-	TRBV18	CASSQGRGKGVGTEAFF	TGTGCCAGCTCACAAGGGAGGGGAAAGGGGGTCGGCACTGAAGCTTTCTTT
TRBJ2-5	-	TRBV2	CASSETGSAGTQYF	TGTGCCAGCAGTGAAACAGGGTCCGCGGGGACCCAGTACTTC
TRBJ2-1	-	TRBV19	CASTSRAYNEQFF	TGTGCCAGTACCTCCAGGGCATACAATGAGCAGTTCTTC
TRBJ2-3	-	TRBV7-3	CASSPGLSTDTQYF	TGTGCCAGCAGCCCCGGACTTTCCACAGATACGCAGTATTTT
TRBJ2-3	TRBD2	TRBV7-2	CASSSASGSRADTQYF	TGTGCCAGCAGCTCTGCTAGCGGGAGCCGAGCAGATACGCAGTATTTT
TRBJ2-2	-	TRBV5-1	CASSSTTSYGELFF	TGCGCCAGCAGCTCGACGACTAGTTACGGGGAGCTGTTTTTT
TRBJ2-4	TRBD1	TRBV7-9	CASSRALTGVSAKNIQYF	TGTGCCAGCAGCCGAGCCCTAACAGGGGTATCAGCCAAAAACATTCAGTACTTC
TRBJ1-5	-	TRBV5-6	CASSWGLPYSNQPQHF	TGTGCCAGCAGCTGGGGCCTTCCATATAGCAATCAGCCCCAGCATTTT
TRBJ2-7	-	TRBV27	CASSRDSSGYEQYF	TGTGCCAGCAGCCGAGACAGTTCCGGCTACGAGCAGTACTTC
TRBJ1-1	-	TRBV4-3	CASSPRTQPTEAFF	TGCGCCAGCAGCCCGAGGACACAACCTACTGAAGCTTTCTTT
TRBJ2-1	TRBD1	TRBV7-9	CASSLFGVSDWTGNNEQFF	TGTGCCAGCAGCTTATTCGGTGTGTCGGATTGGACAGGGAACAATGAGCAGTTCTTC
TRBJ2-7	TRBD1	TRBV6-5	CASSLRQGSYYEQYF	TGTGCCAGCAGTCTACGACAGGGGTCCTACTACGAGCAGTACTTC
TRBJ2-3	-	TRBV12-5	CASGLPTGLYTDTQYF	TGTGCTAGTGGTTTGCCGACGGGACTCTACACAGATACGCAGTATTTT
TRBJ2-2	-	TRBV6-5	CASSSANTGELFF	TGTGCCAGCTCCTCGGCGAACACCGGGGAGCTGTTTTTT
TRBJ2-5	-	TRBV7-2	CASSLMRQETQYF	TGTGCCAGCAGCTTAATGCGGCAAGAGACCCAGTACTTC
TRBJ2-3	-	TRBV10-3	CAIWGGGITTQYF	TGTGCCATCTGGGGAGGGGGTATAACAACGCAGTATTTT
TRBJ1-2	-	TRBV6-1	CASSDGVLPGSYTF	TGTGCCAGCAGTGACGGGGTCCTCCCGGGAAGCTACACCTTC
TRBJ2-1	TRBD1	TRBV29-1	CSVYGTAAYNEQFF	TGCAGCGTTTACGGGACAGCTGCCTACAATGAGCAGTTCTTC
TRBJ2-1	-	TRBV7-9	CASSLRIIDNEQFF	TGTGCCAGCAGCTTGAGGATCATCGACAATGAGCAGTTCTTC
TRBJ2-7	TRBD1	TRBV9	CASSVATGRGPYYEQYF	TGTGCCAGCAGCGTAGCTACAGGCAGGGGGCCCTACTACGAGCAGTACTTC